The entry below gives a single T cell receptor beta chain sequence along with its context. Its antigen remains unidentified. UMI labels and 5' RACE were used to prepare the TRB cDNA libraries. TCRdb re-called the 5' RACE reads; one entry per CDR3 protein, DNA not given. The sample data list just under 65,000 distinct CDR3 sequences. This specimen comes from a study of CXCR3-negative and CXCR3-positive naive CD8 T cells. Study-wide results and caveats: Diversity was high in both naive subsets and much lower in memory cells. Naive cells that were CXCR3-positive had more hydrophobic TRB CDR3s (compared with CXCR3-negative naive cells).

Naive CD8+ T cells had a CD45RO-CCR7+CD27+CD95- phenotype. This receptor was obtained from a human donor in good health. Some clones in this sample may be carry-over from other donors' samples. Sequencing was performed on naive CXCR3+ CD8+ T cells from blood. Specified subset: CD45RO-CCR7+CD27+CD95- naive CD8+ T cells expressing CXCR3 (TNR3+).

The CDR3 protein is CSVGGTGIHSYNEQFF. The chain recombines TRBV29-1 with TRBJ2-1; TCRdb outputs TRBD1, but without DNA this stays unchecked. CDR1 and CDR2 (germline): SQVTM, ANQGSEA. The CDR3 totals 16 residues.